These T cell receptor beta chains were read from a single sample in a study of CD8+ T cells in alopecia areata. The data were produced by immunoSEQ multiplex PCR, yet TCRdb's version contains in-frame clones alone and is incomplete. The sample comprises some 240,000 clones, roughly 56% of which are singletons, and around 1.5% rests with the top ten. This specimen consisted of CD4+ T cells sorted from blood, obtained at week 4, from a patient treated with tofacitinib. The source is a human donor with alopecia areata. Each CDR3 is given with its conserved first and last residue. A D gene is named only where the DNA matches it firmly. Where a row states a size, it is once, few, many or the class of an expanded clone; other rows omit it.

>TRBV19|TRBJ1-5|-|-
CASSTGLQTPSYNQPQHF
TGTGCCAGTAGTACTGGGTTACAGACGCCCTCTTACAATCAGCCCCAGCATTTT
>TRBV4-3|TRBJ2-5|-|-
CASSHGAQRETQYF
TGCGCCAGCAGCCACGGGGCCCAGAGGGAGACCCAGTACTTC
>TRBV25-1|TRBJ1-5|-|TRBD1
CASSESAGQLVSQHF
TGTGCCAGCAGTGAATCGGCGGGACAGCTTGTTTCCCAGCATTTT
>TRBV5-6|TRBJ2-1|few|-
CASSLTGGVHEQFF
TGTGCCAGCAGCTTGACTGGCGGGGTCCATGAGCAGTTCTTC
>TRBV7-9|TRBJ1-2|once|TRBD1
CALGTENYGYTF
TGTGCCCTCGGGACAGAAAACTATGGCTACACCTTC
>TRBV9|TRBJ1-5|-|-
CASSVGDRLNQPQHF
TGTGCCAGCAGCGTAGGAGACCGCCTCAATCAGCCCCAGCATTTT
>TRBV2|TRBJ2-7|-|-
CASSEDRITYEQYF
TGTGCCAGCAGTGAAGACAGGATTACCTACGAGCAGTACTTC
>TRBV15|TRBJ1-6|-|-
CATSATGSSPLHF
TGTGCCACCAGCGCGACAGGCTCTTCACCCCTCCACTTT
>TRBV7-3|TRBJ2-1|few|TRBD2
CASSLSGAISYNEQFF
TGTGCCAGCAGCTTGAGCGGGGCCATAAGTTACAATGAGCAGTTCTTC
>TRBV20-1|TRBJ2-3|-|-
CSAEAGDTQYF
TGCAGTGCTGAAGCGGGAGATACGCAGTATTTT